Each of the 17 T cell receptor beta chains below was sequenced from the same sample in a study of blood T cell repertoires in COVID-19. Profiling relied on immunoSEQ multiplex PCR, and the TCRdb table lists in-frame clones only, not all of them. The sample has more than 200,000 clones, 65% to 85% seen once. Sequenced input: peripheral blood. The origin of the receptors is a woman of 80 years or more with acute or convalescent COVID-19.

This chain uses TRBV7-2 with TRBJ1-3; 11 bases map to TRBD1. J lost 3 bases, V lost 5 bases, and 9 bases had no gene match. Germline V CDR1 and CDR2: SGHTA, FQGNSA. The CDR3 has 17 amino acids. CDR3 residues: CASSQRTGGAGGNTIYF. The CDR3 DNA is TGTGCCAGCAGCCAGCGGACAGGGGGCGCGGGTGGAAACACCATATATTTT.

The chain carries TRBV2 and TRBJ2-1; D might be TRBD1 (6 bases). The V and J ends lost 7 bases and 4 bases respectively, with 14 bases between them. The CDR3 is 14 residues long. Germline loops: CDR1 SNHLY, CDR2 FYNNEI. The CDR3 loop reads CASTVGALYNEQFF. DNA of the CDR3: TGTGCCAGCACGGTGGGGGCCCTATACAATGAGCAGTTCTTC.

The chain employs TRBV21-1 and TRBJ2-7; the D call of TRBD2 is as the table states it, not checked on the DNA. TRBV21-1 is classified as a pseudogene. The CDR3 has 17 amino acids. The CDR3 region is CASSKGVLGNPSYEQYF. CDR3 bases: TGTGCCAGCAGCAAAGGGGTTCTCGGGAACCCCTCCTACGAGCAGTACTTC.

The J gene is TRBJ2-7, the V gene TRBV30, with 7 bases lining up with TRBD2. The CDR3 is made up of 14 amino acids. Germline values: CDR1 GTSNPN, CDR2 SVGIG (reference sequence). The V and J ends lost 0 bases and 5 bases, in that order; junction bases with no gene match: 7. CDR3 nucleotides: TGTGCCTGGAGTGTAGGCGGGAGCGTAGACGAGCAGTACTTC. This sequence encodes CAWSVGGSVDEQYF.

The gene calls are TRBV12-3 or TRBV12-4 and TRBJ1-1; D is uncertain. The CDR3 covers 13 residues. Trimming removed 1 base from V and 8 bases from J, with 11 bases in between. The CDR3 loop is CASSLGAGLEAFF. DNA of the CDR3: TGTGCCAGCAGTTTAGGCGCGGGATTAGAAGCTTTCTTT.

The genes are TRBV2 and TRBJ1-5, with 7 nucleotides matching TRBD1. V lost 2 bases to trimming and J lost 1 base; unmatched junction nucleotides: 2. Germline CDR1 is SNHLY and CDR2 is FYNNEI. The CDR3 spans 15 residues. The CDR3 protein is CASSEQQGSNQPQHF. The DNA for the CDR3 is TGTGCCAGCAGTGAACAACAGGGGAGCAATCAGCCCCAGCATTTT.

A few counts support this clone. J is TRBJ1-6 and V is TRBV6-6; 8 bases match TRBD1. The V and J ends lost 4 bases and 8 bases, in that order; junction bases with no gene match: 4. This CDR3 is 14 amino acids long. Germline-derived CDR1 and CDR2 are MNHNY and SVGAGI (reference sequence). Written as DNA, the CDR3 is TGTGCCAGCAGTTCCGGACAGGGAGATTCACCCCTCCACTTT. Translated: CASSSGQGDSPLHF.

The V and J genes are TRBV28 and TRBJ1-5, with D perhaps matching TRBD1 (6 bases). V lost 7 bases and J lost 5, with 21 bases in between. The CDR3 is 16 amino acids. The germline gives CDR1 MDHEN, CDR2 SYDVKM. The CDR3 loop is CASTPSRGANDQPQHF. In DNA, the CDR3 is TGTGCCAGCACCCCAAGTCGGGGGGCGAACGATCAGCCCCAGCATTTT.

The CDR3 reads CASSPRLSGRSYEQYF. The DNA for the CDR3 is TGTGCCAGCAGCCCCCGGCTGAGCGGGAGGAGCTACGAGCAGTACTTC. The chain employs TRBV3-1 (or the pseudogene TRBV3-2) and TRBJ2-7; 9 bases agree with TRBD2. With V trimmed by 4 bases and J by 3 bases, 10 bases remained unmatched. The CDR3 spans 16 residues. The germline V gene encodes CDR1 LGHDT and CDR2 YNNKEL (reference sequence).

The chain uses TRBV4-2 and TRBJ2-5; 8 positions agree with TRBD2. From germline, CDR1 is LGHNA and CDR2 YNFKEQ. The CDR3 totals 15 residues. V shed 3 bases and J 5 bases; nucleotides not matched to a gene: 8. The CDR3 protein is CASSQDSSGRETQYF. CDR3 nucleotide sequence: TGTGCCAGCAGCCAGGACTCTAGCGGGCGGGAGACCCAGTACTTC.

The chain couples TRBV5-4 to TRBJ1-2, with D maybe TRBD1 (6 bases). The length of the CDR3 is 15 residues. Germline V CDR1 and CDR2: SGHNT, YYREEE (reference sequence). Trimming took off 4 bases at V and 6 bases at J, with 19 bases between the two ends. DNA of the CDR3: TGTGCCAGCAGCCGCGACCGGGGGGCGAGGGATGGCTACACCTTC. It encodes CASSRDRGARDGYTF.

The chain joins TRBV3-1 (or the pseudogene TRBV3-2) to TRBJ2-2, with 9 bases that match TRBD1. Germline V lookup: CDR1 LGHDT, CDR2 YNNKEL (reference sequence). This CDR3 comprises 15 residues. Germline trimming cut 6 bases from V and 5 bases from J; bases unmatched to any gene: 7. The CDR3 is CASRSGTGSTGELFF. CDR3 nucleotides: TGTGCCAGCAGGTCCGGGACAGGGAGTACCGGGGAGCTGTTTTTT.

The chain combines TRBV7-9 with TRBJ2-1; 7 positions agree with TRBD1. V trimming: 7 bases; J trimming: 5 bases; junction bases outside the gene matches: 8. CDR3 length: 14 amino acids. Germline V gives CDR1 SEHNR, CDR2 FQNEAQ (reference sequence). CDR3 region: CASTRDSYNNEQFF. The CDR3 coding sequence is TGTGCCAGCACCAGGGACAGCTACAACAATGAGCAGTTCTTC.

The gene calls are TRBV5-6 and TRBJ1-5; D gene ambiguous. Germline CDR1 is SGHDT and CDR2 is YYEEEE. Deletions cut 1 base from V and 1 base from J, with 12 bases between. There are 16 residues in the CDR3. The CDR3 reads CASSLYSSRSNQPQHF. In nucleotides, the CDR3 is TGTGCCAGCAGCTTGTACTCCTCCCGAAGCAATCAGCCCCAGCATTTT. The full variable domain, completed using reference TRBV5-6 and TRBJ1-5, is DAGVTQSPTHLIKTRGQQVTLRCSPKSGHDTVSWYQQALGQGPQFIFQYYEEEERQRGNFPDRFSGHQFPNYSSELNVNALLLGDSALYLCASSLYSSRSNQPQHFGDGTRLSIL.

The chain employs TRBV27 and TRBJ2-1; 8 nucleotides align to TRBD1. The J segment lost 8 bases and the V segment lost 7 bases, leaving 10 bases of the junction unmatched. This CDR3 contains 14 residues. The germline gives CDR1 MNHEY, CDR2 SMNVEV (reference sequence). The CDR3 loop is CASKRAGGIYEQFF. The CDR3, as DNA: TGTGCCAGCAAACGGGCAGGGGGCATCTATGAGCAGTTCTTC.

The chain links TRBV6-5 to TRBJ2-3; TRBD2 matches at 8 bases. V lost 10 bases, J lost 5 bases, and 11 bases stayed unmatched. The CDR3 is 14 residues long. Germline V gene lookup returns CDR1 MNHEY and CDR2 SVGAGI. The CDR3, as DNA: TGTGCCATCCGGGCAGCGGGAGTTGGAGATACGCAGTATTTT. This gives the protein CAIRAAGVGDTQYF.

The genes are TRBV27 and TRBJ2-3; D is perhaps TRBD1 (5 bases). Germline V gives CDR1 MNHEY, CDR2 SMNVEV (reference sequence). The CDR3 totals 15 residues. The V gene lost 5 bases and the J gene lost 2 bases, with 14 bases spanning the gap. The CDR3 loop reads CASSITGFYTDTQYF. The DNA for the CDR3 is TGTGCCAGCAGTATTACAGGTTTTTACACAGATACGCAGTATTTT.